The clone carrying this T cell receptor (beta chain) was recorded at least ten times. The antigen remains unidentified. V gave up 1 base and J gave up 6 bases; unmatched junction bases: 6. Germline V gene sequence: CDR1 MGHRA, CDR2 YSYEKL. The CDR3 has 14 amino acids. Tregs were sorted as CD4+CD25+CD127-/low cells. TCRdb fed the 5' RACE reads into MiXCR, producing one record per CDR3 protein. The profile shows roughly 42,000 distinct CDR3 sequences, roughly a fifth of them singletons. General observations from the study: The larger cohort examined one V-J beta rearrangement, not whole repertoires.

J is TRBJ2-7 and V is TRBV4-1; 7 bases align to TRBD1. The sequenced sample consisted of Tregs sorted from blood. This TCR was recovered from a female donor with breast cancer. CDR3 loop: CASSQGRQGGEQYF. DNA for the CDR3: TGCGCCAGCAGCCAAGGGCGACAGGGTGGCGAGCAGTACTTC.